This T cell receptor (beta chain) emerged from a study of read filtering for tumor transcriptome and immune sequencing. At the level of the study: By R-ISS, stages I, II and III held about 8, 15 and 7 patients.

This clonotype has ten or more counts. There are 14 residues in the CDR3. The germline V gene has CDR1 DFQATT and CDR2 SNEGSKA (reference sequence). V was cut by 3 bases and J by 5 bases, with 14 bases left in between. From approximately 430 ng of RNA, a library with molecular barcoded alpha/delta and beta/gamma adaptors was made. Using its own MiXCR run on the reads, TCRdb lists one record per CDR3 protein. The profile shows about 63,000 distinct CDR3 sequences, about 15% of them singletons. Sequences were obtained from a population of CD138-negative cells sorted from bone marrow. This TCR derives from a donor aged 40 or over with multiple myeloma. The chain is built from TRBV20-1 and TRBJ2-1; D might be TRBD2 (5 bases). The CDR3 nucleotides are TGCAGTGCTAGTACAGCGGTGACTGACAATGAGCAGTTCTTC. This translates into CSASTAVTDNEQFF.